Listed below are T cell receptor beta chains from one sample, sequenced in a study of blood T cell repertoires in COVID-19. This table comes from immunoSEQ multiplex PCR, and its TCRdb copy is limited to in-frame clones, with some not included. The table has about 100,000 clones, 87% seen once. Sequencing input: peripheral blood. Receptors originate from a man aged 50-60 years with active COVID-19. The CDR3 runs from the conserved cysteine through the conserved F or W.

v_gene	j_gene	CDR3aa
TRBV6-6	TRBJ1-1	CASSLPGSTEAFF
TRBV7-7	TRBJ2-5	CASSLGAGGRQETQYF
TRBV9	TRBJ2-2	CASSVSGLAGFGELFF
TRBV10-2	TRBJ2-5	CASRIVPATPQGRQYF
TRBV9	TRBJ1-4	CASSPQAGGQAVEKLFF
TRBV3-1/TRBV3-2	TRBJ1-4	CASSQVLGQGGEKLFF
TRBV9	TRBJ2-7	CASSVGGTGEYEQYF
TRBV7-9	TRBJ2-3	CASSLAGASTDTQYF
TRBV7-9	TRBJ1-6	CASSQGVTSPLHF
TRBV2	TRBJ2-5	CASSEGLAGKTQYF
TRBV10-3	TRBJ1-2	CAISESPTGEHGYTF
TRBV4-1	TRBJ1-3	CASSQFGVRSGNTIYF
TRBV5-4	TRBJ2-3	CASSARAGGSTDTQYF
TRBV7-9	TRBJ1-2	CASSLNTGFDGYTF
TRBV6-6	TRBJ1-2	CASSYSPGQGYTF
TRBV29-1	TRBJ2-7	CSVAVRLRSSYEQYF
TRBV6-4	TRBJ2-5	CASRPEAGGEETQYF
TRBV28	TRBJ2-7	CASSLAGGHEQYF
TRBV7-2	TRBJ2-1	CASSLELAGNEQFF
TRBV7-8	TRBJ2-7	CASSLGGASYEQYF
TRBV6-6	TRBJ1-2	CASSFSQGADGYTF
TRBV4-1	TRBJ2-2	CASSPRGGGGGTGELFF
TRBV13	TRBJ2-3	CASSQRGASTDTQYF
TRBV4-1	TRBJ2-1	CASSLPGGSNEQFF
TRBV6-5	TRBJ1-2	CAATQAGAFRYTF
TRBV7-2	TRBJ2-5	CASSLRRVEIQETQYF
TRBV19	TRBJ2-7	CASSPFGGQGTYEQYF
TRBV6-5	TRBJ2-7	CASSYSSRTYEQYF
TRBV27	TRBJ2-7	CASSPRLGSGAYEQYF
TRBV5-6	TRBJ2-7	CASSLTGPYEQYF
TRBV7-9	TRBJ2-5	CASSAGQGAGETQYF
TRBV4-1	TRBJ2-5	CASSPTRQGNGETQYF
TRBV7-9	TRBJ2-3	CASRKGRTSTDTQYF
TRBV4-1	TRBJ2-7	CASSQIRDRGRDEQYF
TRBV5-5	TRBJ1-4	CASSSTGANEKLFF
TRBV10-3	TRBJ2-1	CAIRRRQGEGEQFF
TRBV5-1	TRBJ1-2	CASSQTGREAYGYTF
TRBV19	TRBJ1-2	CASTRVPYGYTF
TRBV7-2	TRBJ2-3	CASSFTGTDTQYF
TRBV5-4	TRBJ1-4	CASSLGQDSNEKLFF
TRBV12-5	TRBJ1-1	CASGLAQGAGTAYEAFF
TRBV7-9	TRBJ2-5	CASSFPQGVGETQYF
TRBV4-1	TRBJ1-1	CVSSQNTQGTEAFF
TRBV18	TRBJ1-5	CASSPGQNQPQHF
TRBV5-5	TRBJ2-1	CASSLVAVSYNEQFF
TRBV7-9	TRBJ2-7	CASSLIAEYEQYF
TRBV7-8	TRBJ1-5	CASSLRQRQNHQPQHF
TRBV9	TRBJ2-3	CASTLAGGPDTQYF
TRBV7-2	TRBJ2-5	CASSPRTEQETQYF
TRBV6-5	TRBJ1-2	CASSLNRGGYTF
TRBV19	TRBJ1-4	CASRSGATNEKLFF
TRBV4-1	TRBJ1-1	CASSHRGWVQGKNTEAFF